Listed below are T cell receptor beta chains from one sample, sequenced in a study of cytomegalovirus exposure and HLA in healthy donors. Generated by immunoSEQ multiplex PCR, the TCRdb table keeps only in-frame clones and is missing some. The profile shows roughly 220,000 clones, roughly 83% of them singletons. Sequencing used PBMCs. These receptors were taken from a woman in her thirties in good health and CMV-seropositive. The CDR3 runs from the conserved cysteine through the conserved F or W. D genes are given only for firm matches. Size tells how often a clone was seen (once, few, many) or the class of an expanded clone, and some rows leave it out.

d_call	clone_size	v_call	j_call	cdr3_nt	cdr3_aa
TRBD1	-	TRBV6-5	TRBJ1-5	TGTGCCAGCAGGAGACAGGGTCTTGGCAATCAGCCCCAGCATTTT	CASRRQGLGNQPQHF
TRBD1	many	TRBV15	TRBJ1-3	TGTGCCACCAGCAGAGTTCAGGGGGGTACTGGAAACACCATATATTTT	CATSRVQGGTGNTIYF
-	-	TRBV5-1	TRBJ2-7	TGCGCCAGCAGCTTGGATACTAGTAGGTGGTACGAGCAGTACTTC	CASSLDTSRWYEQYF
-	few	TRBV4-3	TRBJ2-7	TGCGCCAGCAGCCCCCGAGCTGGACTTTCTCAGTACTTC	CASSPRAGLSQYF
-	few	TRBV2	TRBJ1-1	TGTGCCAGCAGTGGGGGGAGTGCTTTCTTT	CASSGGSAFF
-	-	TRBV4-2	TRBJ2-7	TGTGCCAGCAGCCAAGCCCATTTAACGGGGGAGCAGTACTTC	CASSQAHLTGEQYF
TRBD2	-	TRBV7-3	TRBJ2-1	TGTGCCAGCAGCTTAACGGGAGCGGGAGGTTACAATGAGCAGTTCTTC	CASSLTGAGGYNEQFF
-	-	TRBV11-2	TRBJ2-7	TGTGCCAGCAGCGCCGGTCGGGGAGCGGAGTACGAGCAGTACTTC	CASSAGRGAEYEQYF
-	-	TRBV2	TRBJ1-4	TGTGCCAGCTCTCGGGCAACGACTGAAAAACTGTTTTTT	CASSRATTEKLFF
-	-	TRBV30	TRBJ1-1	TGTGCCTGGAGTGTACAAAGGACAGTAGCTTTCTTT	CAWSVQRTVAFF
-	-	TRBV29-1	TRBJ1-1	TGCAGCGTTAGCGGCGGGGGGTTGAAGTCTTTCTTT	CSVSGGGLKSFF
TRBD2	-	TRBV7-6	TRBJ2-2	TGTGCCAGCAGCTTACCGGGACTAGCGGGAGGACAGAACACCGGGGAGCTGTTTTTT	CASSLPGLAGGQNTGELFF
-	once	TRBV7-2	TRBJ1-2	TGTGCCAGCAGCTCGGGTCCAGGGGCTGACTATGGCTACACCTTC	CASSSGPGADYGYTF
-	-	TRBV5-1	TRBJ2-7	TGCGCCAGCAGCTTGGAGGCTGGGCCCGGGCACTACGAGCAGTACTTC	CASSLEAGPGHYEQYF
TRBD1	few	TRBV7-9	TRBJ2-4	TGTGCCAGCAGCTCCCCCTATGGACAGGGGGGCAAAAACATTCAGTACTTC	CASSSPYGQGGKNIQYF
-	once	TRBV6-1	TRBJ2-2	TGTGCCAGCAGTGAAGCTCCCACAGGGATCGCCGGGGAGCTGTTTTTT	CASSEAPTGIAGELFF
-	-	TRBV30	TRBJ1-1	TGTGCCTGGAACGACTTAGCAGGCACTGAAGCTTTCTTT	CAWNDLAGTEAFF
TRBD1	-	TRBV12-5	TRBJ1-5	TGTGCTAGTGCCCCAGCAGGGGGCAACAATCAGCCCCAGCATTTT	CASAPAGGNNQPQHF
-	-	TRBV13	TRBJ1-5	TGTGCCAGCAGCTTAACTCCTAATCAGCCCCAGCATTTT	CASSLTPNQPQHF
TRBD1	-	TRBV30	TRBJ1-4	TGTGCCTGGAGGAACGGACAGGCTGAAAAACTGTTTTTT	CAWRNGQAEKLFF
-	-	TRBV19	TRBJ2-3	TGTGCCAGTAGTATGTCCGGGCCTGCAGATACGCAGTATTTT	CASSMSGPADTQYF
TRBD1	-	TRBV27	TRBJ1-2	TGTGCCAGCAGTTTATCAAGCAGGACAGGGGCTAACTATGGCTACACCTTC	CASSLSSRTGANYGYTF
-	-	TRBV10-3	TRBJ2-5	TGTGCCATCAGTGAGGCACACCAAGAGACCCAGTACTTC	CAISEAHQETQYF
-	-	TRBV2	TRBJ2-1	TGTGCCAGCAGGCGGGGTGGGCCGCTCGCCTCCTACAATGAGCAGTTCTTC	CASRRGGPLASYNEQFF
-	-	TRBV7-7	TRBJ2-2	TGTGCTAGCAGCCCTACATTGGCTTCTGCAACGCCCGGGGAGCTGTTTTTT	CASSPTLASATPGELFF
-	-	TRBV6-1	TRBJ1-2	TGTGCCAGCAGTTCCCCGATGGGGTATGGCTACACCTTC	CASSSPMGYGYTF
-	-	TRBV30	TRBJ2-2	TGTGCCTGGATGAGGACCGCGAACACCGGGGAGCTGTTTTTT	CAWMRTANTGELFF
-	-	TRBV29-1	TRBJ1-1	TGCAGCGGAAGGATTCAGAACACTGAAGCTTTCTTT	CSGRIQNTEAFF
-	-	TRBV25-1	TRBJ2-7	TGTGCCAGCAGTGACTCACTTCTCCCTGAGAGCTACGAGCAGTACTTC	CASSDSLLPESYEQYF
TRBD1	once	TRBV9	TRBJ2-1	TGTGCCAGCAGCTCACAGGGACAGGTTTTCTCCTACAATGAGCAGTTCTTC	CASSSQGQVFSYNEQFF
TRBD2	-	TRBV7-3	TRBJ2-7	TGTGCCAGCAGCTTAACAGAAACGAGCGGGGCCTACGAGCAGTACTTC	CASSLTETSGAYEQYF
TRBD1	-	TRBV25-1	TRBJ1-1	TGTGCCAGCAGCGAAGACAGGGAGAACACTGAAGCTTTCTTT	CASSEDRENTEAFF
-	-	TRBV27	TRBJ2-3	TGTGCCAGCAGGGACAGTTTTGCAGATACGCAGTATTTT	CASRDSFADTQYF
TRBD1	-	TRBV5-6	TRBJ2-2	TGTGCCAGCAGCTTGGAGGGACAGGGGGCTGATGGGGAGCTGTTTTTT	CASSLEGQGADGELFF
TRBD2	-	TRBV5-4	TRBJ2-1	TGTGCCAGCAGCTTTCGTAGCGGGATGGGCGATGAGCAGTTCTTC	CASSFRSGMGDEQFF
-	-	TRBV29-1	TRBJ1-2	TGCAGCGTTGAAGACAGGTACGGCTACACCTTC	CSVEDRYGYTF
-	-	TRBV7-6	TRBJ2-5	TGTGCCAGCAGCTCAGAGGGGGGGATGGAGACCCAGTACTTC	CASSSEGGMETQYF
-	-	TRBV20-1	TRBJ1-1	TGCAGTGCTAACCGGGACCGTGAAGCTTTCTTT	CSANRDREAFF
-	-	TRBV29-1	TRBJ1-1	TGCAGCGTGCAACGGACGGATAAAGCTTTCTTT	CSVQRTDKAFF
TRBD2	once	TRBV2	TRBJ2-2	TGTGCCAGCAGGACAAGCGGGGCGAACACCGGGGAGCTGTTTTTT	CASRTSGANTGELFF
TRBD2	-	TRBV4-1	TRBJ2-7	TGCGCCAGCAGCCAAGCCCTGGGTGCGGGAGGGCGTGAGCAGTACTTC	CASSQALGAGGREQYF
TRBD2	-	TRBV29-1	TRBJ2-3	TGCAGCACTATCTACCCTAGCGGGCATACTAGCACAGATACGCAGTATTTT	CSTIYPSGHTSTDTQYF
-	-	TRBV5-1	TRBJ2-1	TGCGCCAGCAGCTTCCAGGGGGGGAGCTACAATGAGCAGTTCTTC	CASSFQGGSYNEQFF
TRBD1	-	TRBV19	TRBJ1-5	TGTGCCAGTTCCGGGACAGGAGGCAATCAGCCCCAGCATTTT	CASSGTGGNQPQHF
-	-	TRBV11-2	TRBJ1-1	TGTGCCAGCAGCCGAATCATTGACGGGCTCAAGACTGAAGCTTTCTTT	CASSRIIDGLKTEAFF
-	-	TRBV13	TRBJ2-1	TGTGCCAGCAGCCCAGCAGGACACTACTCCTACAATGAGCAGTTCTTC	CASSPAGHYSYNEQFF
-	-	TRBV2	TRBJ1-1	TGTGCCAGCAGTGAGGGGGGGGTCACTGAAGCTTTCTTT	CASSEGGVTEAFF
-	-	TRBV4-1	TRBJ1-2	TGCGCCAGCAGCCTACTATTACAGGGCTCCTACACCTTC	CASSLLLQGSYTF
-	-	TRBV30	TRBJ2-3	TGTGCCTGGAGCTTCTCTCCCGGGGGACAAGGGGAGGGGGATACGCAGTATTTT	CAWSFSPGGQGEGDTQYF
-	-	TRBV6-6	TRBJ1-5	TGTGCCAGCAGTTACTTTGGGGCCAGGCCCCAGCATTTT	CASSYFGARPQHF
-	-	TRBV28	TRBJ2-6	TGTGCCAGCAGCCCGTTAGGCGAGGGAACTGGGGCCAACGTCCTGACTTTC	CASSPLGEGTGANVLTF
TRBD2	few	TRBV9	TRBJ2-1	TGTGCCAGCAGCGTAGCCAGCGGGAGGGCTAGGGAGCAGTTCTTC	CASSVASGRAREQFF
TRBD1	-	TRBV5-4	TRBJ1-2	TGTGCCAGCAGCCCCCCCGGGACAGGGGGCTATGGCTACACCTTC	CASSPPGTGGYGYTF
-	-	TRBV2	TRBJ2-7	TGTGCCAGCAGTGAAGGGGGGGCCTCGGGGTACTTC	CASSEGGASGYF